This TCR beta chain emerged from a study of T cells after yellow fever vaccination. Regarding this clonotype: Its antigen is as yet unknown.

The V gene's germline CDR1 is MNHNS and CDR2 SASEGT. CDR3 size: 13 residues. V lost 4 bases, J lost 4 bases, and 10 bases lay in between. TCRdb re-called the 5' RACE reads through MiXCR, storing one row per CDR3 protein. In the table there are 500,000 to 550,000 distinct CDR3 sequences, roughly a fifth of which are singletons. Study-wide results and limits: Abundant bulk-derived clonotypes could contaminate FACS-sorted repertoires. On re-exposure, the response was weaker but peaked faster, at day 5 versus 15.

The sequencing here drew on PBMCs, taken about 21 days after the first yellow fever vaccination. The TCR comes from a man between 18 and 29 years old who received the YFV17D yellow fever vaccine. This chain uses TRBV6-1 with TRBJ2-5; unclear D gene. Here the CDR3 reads CASSVRSAETQYF. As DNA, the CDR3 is TGTGCCAGCAGTGTTCGATCGGCAGAGACCCAGTACTTC.